The entry below gives a single T cell receptor (beta chain) sequence along with its context. It has no known antigen specificity. Per-base quality was not reported, and no clone a single base away is much larger than it. V lost 7 bases and J lost 10 bases, and the count of bases not matched to a germline gene is 10. Per the germline V gene, MNHEY is the CDR1 and SVGAGI is the CDR2. The CDR3 measures 14 amino acids from cysteine to phenylalanine. Only CDR3 DNA remains: 42 bases, in frame from the first base. The sample is drawn from a study of blood T cell repertoires in COVID-19 (dated by TCRdb to 2018 to 2021). For context, the study as a whole: Samples from collaborators originated in the United States, Italy and Spain and spanned both the acute and convalescent phases of COVID-19. The dataset comprised deeply sampled blood TCRbeta repertoires from subjects exposed to, actively infected with, or recovered from COVID-19. Where available, HLA class I and class II types were obtained from metadata supplied by the sample provider rather than from assay-based typing. The sample metadata nearly always contained a de-identified subject ID, COVID-19 status, age in years and sex. The repertoires were made available in a free public database intended to serve as a resource for research on the immune response to SARS-CoV-2. The material from the prospective study consisted of cDNA or gDNA derived from T cells, B-cell-depleted T cells, or PBMCs. The samples were drawn from the first 160 participants of the ongoing ImmuneRACE study and from 1,254 subjects provided by 6 global collaborators. General conclusions and limits of the study: The quantity of clinical and demographic metadata differed by source and by participant and was supplied without curation.

TCRbeta CDR3 regions were amplified from genomic DNA using the immunoSEQ Assay, a bias-controlled multiplex PCR. Per the source publication's procedure: Nucleated cell counts per sample were estimated from amplification of reference gene primers within the assay. Sequence reads were collapsed and filtered to measure the absolute abundance of every unique TCRbeta CDR3 rearrangement. For each sample, productive Simpson clonality was calculated as the square root of Simpson's diversity index across productive rearrangements. TCRdb holds this immuneACCESS table with in-frame rearrangements only. Some clones are missing; in checked studies, unresolved V genes explain under half, and the rest has no known cause. For V, J and clone size, that table is used; D and trimming come from the DNA. This sample comprises 200,000 to 300,000 clones, 85% of them detected only once. Of the sample, approximately 6.3% is held by the ten largest clones.

Collaborating institutions collected whole blood in K2EDTA tubes following their own protocols. Collaborator samples were shipped for TCRbeta analysis as frozen whole blood, isolated PBMCs, or DNA extracted from either sample type. The sequence links TRBV6-5 to TRBJ1-6; TRBD1 matches 7 bases in the middle. Sequences were obtained from peripheral blood. The TCR originated in a woman aged 55-69 years with active or convalescent COVID-19. The CDR3: CASTMTGSFSPLHF. The sequenced DNA: TGTGCCAGCACTATGACAGGGTCCTTCTCACCCCTCCACTTT.